These 19 T cell receptor beta chains were sequenced from one sample in a study of T cell repertoires in cytomegalovirus infection. TCRdb re-called the reads with MiXCR, one entry per CDR3 protein. In the table there are fewer than 350,000 distinct CDR3 sequences, 17% of which are singletons. Material for sequencing was PBMCs. The receptors originated from a human donor in good health (CMV status not recorded). Some clones in this sample may be carry-over from other donors' samples.

This clonotype was picked up many times. CDR3 in amino acids: CASSLALHYNEQFF. Here the CDR3 DNA reads TGTGCCAGCAGCTTAGCCCTACACTACAATGAGCAGTTCTTC. The gene calls are TRBV7-9 and TRBJ2-1; unclear D gene. This CDR3 spans 14 amino acids. V lost 0 bases to trimming and J lost 3 bases, with 6 bases between them. Germline V gives CDR1 SEHNR, CDR2 FQNEAQ (reference sequence). Looking up the rest from reference TRBV7-9 and TRBJ2-1 gives the full variable domain: DTGVSQNPRHKITKRGQNVTFRCDPISEHNRLYWYRQTLGQGPEFLTYFQNEAQLEKSRLLSDRFSAERPKGSFSTLEIQRTEQGDSAMYLCASSLALHYNEQFFGPGTRLTVL.

The rearrangement links TRBV20-1 to TRBJ2-2, with D hard to call. V lost 3 bases to trimming and J lost 1 base, with 12 bases between them. The CDR3 is 15 amino acids. Germline CDR1 and CDR2: DFQATT and SNEGSKA (reference sequence). Here the CDR3 reads CSARNSDGNTGELFF. As DNA, the CDR3 is TGCAGTGCTAGGAACTCGGACGGGAACACCGGGGAGCTGTTTTTT.

The J gene is TRBJ2-5, the V gene TRBV11-2, with D possibly matching TRBD1 (6 bases). V was clipped by 1 base and J by 4 bases, with 13 bases between them. There are 15 residues in the CDR3. Germline V gene data show CDR1 as SGHAT and CDR2 as FQNNGV. CDR3: CASSLVPGRGETQYF. CDR3 in DNA: TGTGCCAGCAGCTTAGTGCCCGGCAGGGGAGAGACCCAGTACTTC.

The rearrangement links TRBV25-1 to TRBJ2-5, with D possibly being TRBD2 (6 bases). Per the germline V gene, CDR1 is MGHDK and CDR2 is SYGVNS. The CDR3 consists of 15 residues. The ends were cut back, 1 base at V and 4 bases at J, with 13 bases in the middle. CDR3 in DNA: TGTGCCAGCAGTGAATCCGCGGGGTCGGGAGAGACCCAGTACTTC. It encodes CASSESAGSGETQYF.

This clonotype was seen more than once but under ten times. The chain has TRBV24-1 and TRBJ1-5; the D is unclear. CDR3 length equals 13 residues. The germline gives CDR1 KGHDR, CDR2 SFDVKD. V lost 5 bases and J lost 4, with 8 bases in between. CDR3 coding DNA: TGTGCCACCAGTGCTACAGCGAATCAGCCCCAGCATTTT. Protein sequence: CATSATANQPQHF.

This clonotype was counted ten times or more. This sequence joins TRBV7-8 and TRBJ1-4, with D unresolved. Trimming cost V 1 base and J 0 bases, with 9 bases left between them. Per the germline V gene, CDR1 is SGHVS and CDR2 is FQNEAQ. The CDR3 loop spans 16 amino acids. CDR3 sequence: CASSLGRLATNEKLFF. The CDR3 nucleotides are TGTGCCAGCAGCTTAGGGCGGCTCGCAACTAATGAAAAACTGTTTTTT. Full variable domain (missing parts from reference TRBV7-8 and TRBJ1-4): GAGVSQSPRYKVAKRGQDVALRCDPISGHVSLFWYQQALGQGPEFLTYFQNEAQLDKSGLPSDRFFAERPEGSVSTLKIQRTQQEDSAVYLCASSLGRLATNEKLFFGSGTQLSVL.

In this sample, this clonotype turned up a few times. The CDR3 spells CASSLPPRGGLEQYF. The CDR3 nucleotides read TGTGCCAGCAGCTTACCCCCCAGGGGAGGCCTCGAGCAGTACTTC. The rearrangement joins TRBV11-2 to TRBJ2-7, with D tentatively TRBD1 or TRBD2 (6 bases each). The CDR3 loop spans 15 amino acids. Per the germline V gene, CDR1 is SGHAT and CDR2 is FQNNGV. Deletions cut 2 bases from V and 6 bases from J, with 17 bases between.

This clonotype was counted only a few times. This chain uses TRBV6-6 with TRBJ1-2; perhaps TRBD1 as D (5 bases). This CDR3 contains 13 residues. CDR1 is MNHNY, CDR2 SVGAGI, per germline (reference sequence). V was pared by 8 bases and J by 2 bases, with 12 bases between. CDR3 nucleotides: TGTGCCAGCGGCCGTGGGGGAAACTATGGCTACACCTTC. Residues: CASGRGGNYGYTF.

Ten or more counts support this clonotype. V is TRBV12-3 or TRBV12-4 and J is TRBJ2-7; D tentatively reads TRBD1 or TRBD2 (5 bases each). Trimming took 5 bases from V and 2 from J, leaving 13 bases between them. The CDR3 sequence is 14 residues long. The CDR3 region is CASSQPGRPYEQYF. The CDR3 DNA is TGTGCCAGCAGTCAACCGGGGCGCCCCTACGAGCAGTACTTC.

This clonotype was seen a handful of times. The rearrangement links TRBV7-2 to TRBJ2-3, with D possibly being TRBD2 (6 bases). CDR1 SGHTA and CDR2 FQGNSA come from the germline V gene. V was pared by 1 base and J by 6 bases, with 11 bases between. The length of the CDR3 is 14 residues. The CDR3 sequence is CASSLGGVRDTQYF. The CDR3 DNA reads as TGTGCCAGCAGCTTAGGCGGGGTCCGGGATACGCAGTATTTT.

This clonotype has only a few counts. The CDR3 DNA follows: TGTGCCAGCAGTCCGCCCAGGGAGTGGAACACCGGGGAGCTGTTTTTT. This encodes CASSPPREWNTGELFF. The V call is TRBV6-6, the J call TRBJ2-2, with D perhaps TRBD1 or TRBD2 (5 bases each). V was shortened by 5 bases and J by 1 base, with 14 bases between the two germline ends. This CDR3 spans 16 amino acids. Germline V lookup: CDR1 MNHNY, CDR2 SVGAGI (reference sequence).

In its sample, this clonotype was seen many times. V gene TRBV12-3 or TRBV12-4 combines with J gene TRBJ1-1, with a weak D call TRBD1 (6 bases). The CDR3 covers 12 residues. The germline V and J ends were trimmed by 7 bases and 5 bases, with 11 bases remaining between them. The CDR3, as DNA: TGTGCCAGCACCCTCGGGACAACTGAAGCTTTCTTT. Protein: CASTLGTTEAFF.

The rearrangement joins TRBV19 to TRBJ2-5, with a possible D match to TRBD1 (6 bases). V was pared by 4 bases and J by 4 bases, with 10 bases between. Germline CDR1 is LNHDA and CDR2 is SQIVND (reference sequence). This CDR3 has 13 residues. The CDR3 is CASSTTGRETQYF. CDR3 bases: TGTGCCAGTAGTACCACAGGGAGAGAGACCCAGTACTTC.

The chain joins TRBV7-8 to TRBJ1-1; 7 nucleotides agree with TRBD1. This CDR3 region has 15 residues. Trimming removed 4 bases from V and 3 bases from J; junction bases left unmatched: 8. Germline V gene lookup returns CDR1 SGHVS and CDR2 FQNEAQ. CDR3 loop: CASSSRQGSDTEAFF. The CDR3 region has the DNA TGTGCCAGCAGCTCTAGACAGGGATCCGACACTGAAGCTTTCTTT. Full variable domain (rest looked up from reference TRBV7-8 and TRBJ1-1): GAGVSQSPRYKVAKRGQDVALRCDPISGHVSLFWYQQALGQGPEFLTYFQNEAQLDKSGLPSDRFFAERPEGSVSTLKIQRTQQEDSAVYLCASSSRQGSDTEAFFGQGTRLTVV.

The table lists this clonotype with a few counts. The chain is built from TRBV20-1 and TRBJ1-5, with D tentatively TRBD1 (5 bases). The germline gives CDR1 DFQATT, CDR2 SNEGSKA (reference sequence). The CDR3 is 13 residues long. Trimming took off 5 bases at V and 6 bases at J, with 14 bases between the two ends. The CDR3 coding sequence is TGCAGTGCTTGGGGAAGGGGCCGTCAGCCCCAGCATTTT. This sequence encodes CSAWGRGRQPQHF.

The V and J genes are TRBV5-1 and TRBJ2-2; TRBD1 matches at 7 bases. J gave up 1 base and V 1 base, and 10 bases lay outside the gene matches. This CDR3 has 18 residues. The germline gives CDR1 SGHRS, CDR2 YFSETQ. The CDR3: CASSLLVERGLNTGELFF. CDR3 DNA: TGCGCCAGCAGCTTGTTGGTGGAAAGGGGGCTGAACACCGGGGAGCTGTTTTTT.

The chain employs TRBV5-4 and TRBJ2-7; D is possibly TRBD2 (5 bases). V was cut by 4 bases and J by 3 bases, with 14 bases left in between. Per germline, CDR1 SGHNT and CDR2 YYREEE (reference sequence). The CDR3 runs to 14 residues. DNA for the CDR3: TGTGCCAGCAGCCATATCCAAAGCGGCTACGAGCAGTACTTC. Translated: CASSHIQSGYEQYF.

The chain recombines TRBV28 with TRBJ1-4; 10 nucleotides align to TRBD1. J lost 10 bases, V lost 6 bases, and 20 bases had no gene match. Germline V CDR1 and CDR2: MDHEN, SYDVKM. The CDR3 runs 18 residues. The CDR3 sequence: CASRQETGGAFGVGKLFF. DNA of the CDR3: TGTGCCAGCAGACAAGAGACAGGGGGCGCATTTGGGGTTGGAAAACTGTTTTTT.

This chain uses TRBV29-1 with TRBJ2-3, with no clear D. V lost 6 bases and J lost 1, with 20 bases in between. This CDR3 region has 16 residues. Per germline, CDR1 SQVTM and CDR2 ANQGSEA. In DNA form, the CDR3 reads TGCAGCGTGAGGAAACGGGCTTGGGCTGGCACAGATACGCAGTATTTT. Its protein is CSVRKRAWAGTDTQYF.